These 20 T cell receptor beta chains came from one sample sequenced in a study of a mutant IDH1 vaccine in newly diagnosed glioma. For these receptors, no antigen is known. Sequencing was performed with immunoSEQ multiplex PCR; in TCRdb, only in-frame clones are kept and a portion is missing. Among over 45,000 clones listed, over 70% were seen once. Time point here: week 5, during vaccination. Every vaccine dose comprised 300 ug of mutant IDH1 20-mer peptide plus topical imiquimod. Sequenced material: PBMCs, taken from a glioma patient whose treatment included an IDH1 peptide vaccine. Source of these receptors: a man in his thirties or forties with glioma.

The V call is TRBV11-2, the J call TRBJ1-4, with unresolved D. Germline CDR1 is SGHAT and CDR2 is FQNNGV. The CDR3 covers 12 residues. Trimming shortened V by 2 bases and J by 5 bases, and 3 bases separated the two germline ends. CDR3 in amino acids: CASSLKNEKLFF. For the CDR3, the DNA is TGTGCCAGCAGCTTAAAAAATGAAAAACTGTTTTTT.

This chain joins TRBV5-4 and TRBJ2-4; TRBD1 might be the D (5 bases). V lost 5 bases and J 2 bases, leaving 14 bases between the germline ends. Per germline, CDR1 SGHNT and CDR2 YYREEE (reference sequence). The CDR3 loop spans 15 amino acids. The CDR3 spells CASRDTGLTKNIQYF. In nucleotides, the CDR3 is TGTGCCAGCAGGGATACAGGTCTAACCAAAAACATTCAGTACTTC.

This clone was recorded only once. This sequence joins TRBV7-2 and TRBJ2-5; a possible D gene is TRBD2 (6 bases). CDR1 and CDR2 (germline): SGHTA, FQGNSA. This CDR3 has 13 amino acids. V was cut by 2 bases and J by 7 bases, with 11 bases left in between. The CDR3 sequence: CASSLLALGTQYF. The DNA of the CDR3 is TGTGCCAGCAGCTTACTAGCGTTGGGGACCCAGTACTTC.

The J gene is TRBJ2-5, the V gene TRBV11-3, with D possibly TRBD2 on 6 matching bases. CDR1 and CDR2 from the germline V gene are SGHNT and YENEEA. The ends were cut back, 5 bases at V and 1 base at J, with 11 bases in the middle. This CDR3 has 14 residues. The CDR3 bases are TGTGCCAGCAGCCTCGGGACTGGCCAAGAGACCCAGTACTTC. It is translated as CASSLGTGQETQYF.

This clone was seen a few times. The chain recombines TRBV6-1 with TRBJ2-2; no clear D. Trimming pared 2 bases from V and 7 bases from J, leaving 2 bases between. The CDR3 extends over 11 amino acids. Germline lookup yields CDR1 MNHNS and CDR2 SASEGT. The CDR3 protein is CASSEIGELFF. Here the CDR3 DNA reads TGTGCCAGCAGTGAAATCGGGGAGCTGTTTTTT.

The chain has TRBV19 and TRBJ1-4, with D hard to call. The CDR3 covers 19 residues. Germline CDR1 is LNHDA and CDR2 is SQIVND (reference sequence). The V gene lost 10 bases and the J gene lost 5 bases, with 32 bases spanning the gap. CDR3 residues: CATQIGNTLTPRSNEKLFF. CDR3 nucleotides: TGTGCCACCCAAATAGGAAACACCTTGACGCCGAGGTCCAATGAAAAACTGTTTTTT.

As to this clone: Additional DNA sequences in this sample encode the identical CDR3. The chain is built from TRBV5-6 and TRBJ1-1; TRBD1 is a possible D gene (5 bases). The CDR3 totals 12 residues. Germline CDR1 is SGHDT and CDR2 is YYEEEE. The V and J ends lost 1 base and 4 bases respectively, with 5 bases between them. CDR3 in amino acids: CASSLRGTEAFF. The CDR3 nucleotides read TGTGCCAGCAGCTTGAGGGGCACTGAAGCTTTCTTT.

The chain couples TRBV15 to TRBJ1-2, with D maybe TRBD1 (6 bases). In germline, CDR1 is LNHNV, CDR2 YYDKDF (reference sequence). The CDR3 is 16 amino acids. The V gene lost 0 bases and the J gene lost 7 bases, with 18 bases spanning the gap. The CDR3 DNA reads TGTGCCACCAGCAGAGATCGGGGCAGGGGTGTAGGTGGCTACACCTTC. Translation: CATSRDRGRGVGGYTF.

This sequence joins TRBV15 and TRBJ1-6; TRBD1 is a possible D gene (6 bases). The CDR3 is 15 residues long. V shed 4 bases and J shed 6 bases, with 13 bases lying between them. Germline V gene data show CDR1 as LNHNV and CDR2 as YYDKDF (reference sequence). CDR3 in DNA: TGTGCCACCAGCAATTCACAGGGTAGTAATTCACCCCTCCACTTT. Its protein is CATSNSQGSNSPLHF.

The chain joins TRBV4-2 to TRBJ1-2, with TRBD1 matching over 8 bases. CDR3 size: 17 residues. The ends lost 4 bases at V and 1 base at J; junction bases unmatched: 11. The germline gives CDR1 LGHNA, CDR2 YNFKEQ. In DNA form, the CDR3 reads TGTGCCAGCAGCCCTGGGACAGGAAATCTTATTAACTATGGCTACACCTTC. Translation: CASSPGTGNLINYGYTF.

The gene calls are TRBV12-5 and TRBJ1-1; a possible D gene is TRBD1 (5 bases). CDR3 length equals 14 residues. V was cut by 0 bases and J by 8 bases, with 13 bases left in between. Germline CDR1 is LGHNT and CDR2 is FRNRAP. The chain's CDR3 is CASGLVVGAVEAFF. The DNA for the CDR3 is TGTGCTAGTGGTTTGGTAGTAGGGGCCGTCGAAGCTTTCTTT.

The gene calls are TRBV27 and TRBJ2-7; 10 bases map to TRBD2. J lost 6 bases, V lost 6 bases, and 8 bases had no gene match. Germline loops: CDR1 MNHEY, CDR2 SMNVEV (reference sequence). The CDR3 covers 14 residues. CDR3 protein: CASRPPGLATEQYF. CDR3 in DNA: TGTGCCAGCAGACCACCGGGACTAGCGACCGAGCAGTACTTC.

The chain employs TRBV19 and TRBJ1-1, with 7 bases fitting TRBD1. V lost 0 bases to trimming and J lost 2 bases; unmatched junction nucleotides: 12. The CDR3 length is 18 residues. CDR1 and CDR2 (germline): LNHDA, SQIVND (reference sequence). CDR3 bases: TGTGCCAGTAGTATAGACGGTTTTCGACAGGGCCTAAACACTGAAGCTTTCTTT. As protein: CASSIDGFRQGLNTEAFF.

The V call is TRBV19, the J call TRBJ1-5; D ambiguous. The CDR3 extends over 12 amino acids. The V end was cut by 4 bases, the J end by 10 bases, with 11 bases between. The V gene's germline CDR1 is LNHDA and CDR2 SQIVND (reference sequence). The DNA of the CDR3 is TGTGCCAGTAGTACACCGCCGTCTCCCCAGCATTTT. It is translated as CASSTPPSPQHF. The whole variable domain, remainder taken from reference TRBV19 and TRBJ1-5, is DGGITQSPKYLFRKEGQNVTLSCEQNLNHDAMYWYRQDPGQGLRLIYYSQIVNDFQKGDIAEGYSVSREKKESFPLTVTSAQKNPTAFYLCASSTPPSPQHFGDGTRLSIL.

This clone was detected only a few times. The same CDR3 can be traced to other DNA sequences in this sample. CDR3 sequence (DNA): TGCGCCAGCAGCTTGACTAGCCCACAAGAGACCCAGTACTTC. Translated, it gives CASSLTSPQETQYF. This chain uses TRBV5-1 with TRBJ2-5, with a tentative D call TRBD2 (6 bases). V gave up 1 base and J gave up 2 bases, with 9 bases separating them. Germline V gene data show CDR1 as SGHRS and CDR2 as YFSETQ. This CDR3 contains 14 residues.

CDR3 coding DNA: TGCAGCGTTGAAGATCGGGGACGGTCCTACGAGCAGTACTTC. Protein product: CSVEDRGRSYEQYF. The rearrangement joins TRBV29-1 to TRBJ2-7; D tentatively fits TRBD1 or TRBD2 (5 bases each). The length of the CDR3 is 14 residues. The ends were cut back, 0 bases at V and 1 base at J, with 10 bases in the middle. Germline lookup yields CDR1 SQVTM and CDR2 ANQGSEA.

The chain is built from TRBV29-1 and TRBJ1-2; D gene ambiguous. The germline V and J ends were trimmed by 3 bases and 2 bases, with 16 bases remaining between them. Germline V CDR1 and CDR2: SQVTM, ANQGSEA. The CDR3 runs 15 residues. The CDR3 region is CSVEFWVKGNYGYTF. The CDR3 DNA reads TGCAGCGTTGAGTTTTGGGTCAAGGGAAACTATGGCTACACCTTC.

The sample holds one count of this clone. The chain recombines TRBV7-9 with TRBJ2-7; TRBD1 agrees at 10 bases. The CDR3 sequence is 14 residues long. Germline CDR1 reads SEHNR; CDR2 reads FQNEAQ (reference sequence). Germline trimming cut 4 bases from V and 3 bases from J; bases unmatched to any gene: 3. The CDR3 here is CASSSRDRGYEQYF. The CDR3 DNA sequence: TGTGCCAGCAGCTCCCGGGACAGGGGCTACGAGCAGTACTTC.

This chain joins TRBV7-9 and TRBJ2-5, with TRBD1 matching over 9 bases. The CDR3 sequence is 17 residues long. V lost 2 bases to trimming and J lost 6 bases; unmatched junction nucleotides: 13. Germline V CDR1 and CDR2: SEHNR, FQNEAQ (reference sequence). CDR3 protein: CASSLTVGGQGRQTQYF. The DNA for the CDR3 is TGTGCCAGCAGCTTAACTGTAGGGGGACAGGGTCGACAGACCCAGTACTTC.

The CDR3 here is CASSLDLTSGGSNEQFF. Written as DNA, the CDR3 is TGTGCCAGCAGCTTAGACCTAACTAGCGGGGGGTCCAATGAGCAGTTCTTC. The V call is TRBV11-2, the J call TRBJ2-1; 12 bases fit TRBD2. The V and J ends lost 0 bases and 6 bases, in that order; junction bases with no gene match: 6. The V gene's germline CDR1 is SGHAT and CDR2 FQNNGV. The CDR3 extends over 17 amino acids.